A single sample is the source of the 28 T cell receptor beta chains below, sequenced in a study of cytomegalovirus exposure and HLA in healthy donors. Researchers ran the PCR with 60 Vbeta and 13 Jbeta primers. Method: immunoSEQ multiplex PCR; TCRdb's copy keeps in-frame clones and lacks some. The sample lists approximately 150,000 clones, 70% to 85% seen once, with roughly 9.7% in the top ten. The sequenced material came from PBMCs. All receptors come from a woman aged 55-69 years in good health and CMV-seropositive.

V usage is TRBV5-8 and J usage is TRBJ2-3, with 7 nucleotides matching TRBD2. Per germline, CDR1 SGHTS and CDR2 YDEGEE. CDR3 size: 16 residues. Unmatched junction bases numbered 12, after V lost 4 bases and J lost 4 bases. The CDR3 DNA reads TGTGCCAGCAGCCCCCTTCGCGGGAGAGGCGCAGATACGCAGTATTTT. This translates into CASSPLRGRGADTQYF.

The CDR3 region is CASARTLGGEQYF. DNA of the CDR3: TGTGCCAGCGCACGGACCCTAGGGGGCGAGCAGTACTTC. This chain links TRBV27 with TRBJ2-7, with D possibly matching TRBD1 (6 bases). The CDR3 has 13 residues. Germline V gene lookup returns CDR1 MNHEY and CDR2 SMNVEV (reference sequence). Trimming pared 8 bases from V and 6 bases from J, leaving 17 bases between.

The CDR3 DNA reads as TGTGCCAGCAGGGAGCGGGGGAAGCCCTACGAGCAGTACTTC. Its translation is CASRERGKPYEQYF. The V gene is TRBV6-1, the J gene TRBJ2-7; TRBD2 agrees at 8 bases. CDR3 size: 14 residues. Per germline, CDR1 MNHNS and CDR2 SASEGT. V lost 6 bases and J lost 2; bases outside the gene matches: 6.

The chain joins TRBV27 to TRBJ2-7; no definite D call. CDR3 length: 14 amino acids. Germline V gene lookup returns CDR1 MNHEY and CDR2 SMNVEV (reference sequence). V lost 6 bases and J 2 bases, leaving 14 bases between the germline ends. CDR3 region: CASSQHQPPYEQYF. The DNA for the CDR3 is TGTGCCAGCAGCCAACACCAACCTCCCTACGAGCAGTACTTC.

The chain has TRBV5-4 and TRBJ2-7; 7 nucleotides match TRBD2. The CDR3 loop spans 15 amino acids. The germline CDR1 and CDR2 sequences are SGHNT and YYREEE (reference sequence). Trimming at V came to 6 bases and at J to 0 bases, leaving 9 bases not matched to a gene. The CDR3 DNA is TGTGCCAGCAACTTCCCCACTAGCGACTCCTACGAGCAGTACTTC. Translation: CASNFPTSDSYEQYF.

For the CDR3, the DNA is TGTGCCAGCAGCCAAGATACTAGCGGGAGGGGGAATGAGCAGTTCTTC. Translated: CASSQDTSGRGNEQFF. This chain uses TRBV4-2 with TRBJ2-1; TRBD2 matches at 13 bases. The CDR3 extends over 16 amino acids. Germline CDR1 is LGHNA and CDR2 is YNFKEQ. Germline trimming cut 0 bases from V and 7 bases from J; bases unmatched to any gene: 3.

This chain uses TRBV5-6 with TRBJ2-7; 8 bases are shared with TRBD1. CDR3 length: 14 amino acids. Germline V gene data show CDR1 as SGHDT and CDR2 as YYEEEE. The V and J ends lost 4 bases and 2 bases, in that order; junction bases with no gene match: 5. Here the CDR3 reads CASSRTGPTYEQYF. DNA of the CDR3: TGTGCCAGCAGCAGGACAGGGCCCACCTACGAGCAGTACTTC. Based on the CDR3 plus reference TRBV5-6 and TRBJ2-7, the full variable domain is DAGVTQSPTHLIKTRGQQVTLRCSPKSGHDTVSWYQQALGQGPQFIFQYYEEEERQRGNFPDRFSGHQFPNYSSELNVNALLLGDSALYLCASSRTGPTYEQYFGPGTRLTVT.

The gene calls are TRBV5-6 and TRBJ2-5; D is ambiguous. CDR1 and CDR2 (germline): SGHDT, YYEEEE. The CDR3 covers 14 residues. V lost 0 bases to trimming and J lost 4 bases, with 10 bases between them. CDR3 residues: CASSLGLPGETQYF. DNA of the CDR3: TGTGCCAGCAGCTTGGGGCTTCCGGGAGAGACCCAGTACTTC.

This sequence joins TRBV28 and TRBJ1-1; no definite D call. The germline V and J ends were trimmed by 5 bases and 1 base, with 17 bases remaining between them. Germline loops: CDR1 MDHEN, CDR2 SYDVKM. The CDR3 has 16 residues. The CDR3 sequence is CASSPPGSLKNTEAFF. CDR3 nucleotide sequence: TGTGCCAGCAGTCCCCCGGGAAGTCTAAAGAACACTGAAGCTTTCTTT.

The J gene is TRBJ2-1, the V gene TRBV5-4; perhaps TRBD2 as D (5 bases). Trimming pared 1 base from V and 0 bases from J, leaving 8 bases between. The CDR3 covers 15 residues. Per the germline V gene, CDR1 is SGHNT and CDR2 is YYREEE (reference sequence). CDR3 coding DNA: TGTGCCAGCAGCTTGAAGCGGAGCTCCTACAATGAGCAGTTCTTC. This codes for CASSLKRSSYNEQFF.

CDR3 sequence (DNA): TGTGCCATCAGAGGACTAGCGGGAGTCGATGAGCAGTTCTTC. It translates to CAIRGLAGVDEQFF. The chain uses TRBV10-3 and TRBJ2-1; 13 positions match TRBD2. The trim removed 6 bases at V and 8 bases at J, leaving 4 bases unmatched. Germline CDR1 and CDR2: ENHRY and SYGVKD. CDR3 size: 14 residues.

This chain joins TRBV7-2 and TRBJ1-3; no reliable D call. CDR3 length equals 14 residues. Trimming took off 1 base at V and 8 bases at J, with 12 bases between the two ends. Germline V gene sequence: CDR1 SGHTA, CDR2 FQGNSA. CDR3 DNA sequence: TGTGCCAGCAGCTTAGACGCGACCGGGGACACCATATATTTT. Translation: CASSLDATGDTIYF.

The chain employs TRBV29-1 and TRBJ2-1; 7 bases line up with TRBD2. Germline V gene data show CDR1 as SQVTM and CDR2 as ANQGSEA. CDR3 size: 13 residues. V trimming: 7 bases; J trimming: 5 bases; junction bases outside the gene matches: 8. The CDR3 DNA reads TGCAGCGCCAGAGGGCTAGCGGACAATGAGCAGTTCTTC. Amino acid sequence: CSARGLADNEQFF.

J is TRBJ1-1 and V is TRBV20-1, with a weak D call TRBD1 (6 bases). The CDR3 contains 11 residues. In germline, CDR1 is DFQATT, CDR2 SNEGSKA (reference sequence). V lost 4 bases and J 6 bases, leaving 9 bases between the germline ends. The CDR3 here is CSATQGSEAFF. The CDR3 nucleotides read TGCAGTGCTACACAGGGTTCTGAAGCTTTCTTT.

In its sample, this clone was seen once. This rearrangement joins TRBV19 to TRBJ1-3; perhaps TRBD1 as D (6 bases). V lost 6 bases, J lost 0 bases, and 12 bases lay in between. This CDR3 spans 15 amino acids. Germline V lookup: CDR1 LNHDA, CDR2 SQIVND (reference sequence). CDR3 coding DNA: TGTGCCAGTAGCGGACAGACCAGCTCTGGAAACACCATATATTTT. Translating it yields CASSGQTSSGNTIYF. Complete variable domain (other parts from reference TRBV19 and TRBJ1-3): DGGITQSPKYLFRKEGQNVTLSCEQNLNHDAMYWYRQDPGQGLRLIYYSQIVNDFQKGDIAEGYSVSREKKESFPLTVTSAQKNPTAFYLCASSGQTSSGNTIYFGEGSWLTVV.

As to this clone: The sample holds other DNA sequences that translate to the same CDR3. The V and J genes are TRBV5-1 and TRBJ2-2; TRBD1 aligns across 9 bases. V dropped 4 bases and J dropped 2; count of bases not matched to a gene: 3. The CDR3 extends over 15 amino acids. Per germline, CDR1 SGHRS and CDR2 YFSETQ. CDR3 in amino acids: CASSVGQGNTGELFF. The CDR3, as DNA: TGCGCCAGCAGCGTGGGACAGGGAAACACCGGGGAGCTGTTTTTT.

The chain uses TRBV7-9 and TRBJ2-7, with TRBD1 identical over 10 bases. Trimming removed 0 bases from V and 5 bases from J; junction bases left unmatched: 7. CDR1 and CDR2 from the germline V gene are SEHNR and FQNEAQ (reference sequence). The length of the CDR3 is 16 residues. CDR3 DNA sequence: TGTGCCAGCAGCTTAGCCCTGGGACAGGGGAGCAACGAGCAGTACTTC. It codes for CASSLALGQGSNEQYF.

This clone appeared once. This chain uses TRBV4-3 with TRBJ2-7, with D tentatively TRBD1 (5 bases). The CDR3 contains 16 residues. Between the trimmed V and J ends, which lost 0 bases and 2 bases, there was a span of 14 bases. Germline V gives CDR1 LGHNA, CDR2 YSLEER. CDR3 in amino acids: CASSQEYETAPYEQYF. For the CDR3, the DNA is TGCGCCAGCAGCCAAGAGTACGAGACAGCCCCCTACGAGCAGTACTTC.

V usage is TRBV30 and J usage is TRBJ2-5; weak D call: TRBD2 (5 bases). V was trimmed by 5 bases and J by 7 bases, leaving 14 bases between them. The length of the CDR3 is 12 residues. Looked up from germline, CDR1 is GTSNPN and CDR2 is SVGIG (reference sequence). The CDR3 region is CAWGAALWTQYF. In nucleotides, the CDR3 is TGTGCCTGGGGAGCGGCCCTGTGGACCCAGTACTTC.

The rearrangement joins TRBV7-9 to TRBJ2-3, with D possibly TRBD2 on 6 matching bases. Germline V lookup: CDR1 SEHNR, CDR2 FQNEAQ (reference sequence). Trimming shortened V by 5 bases and J by 0 bases, and 18 bases separated the two germline ends. This CDR3 has 17 amino acids. Here the CDR3 DNA reads TGTGCCAGCAGCCCCCTCAGGAGCGGGTCTAGCACAGATACGCAGTATTTT. This translates into CASSPLRSGSSTDTQYF.

The rearrangement links TRBV11-2 to TRBJ2-1, with TRBD1 as a possible D gene (7 bases). The ends were cut back, 3 bases at V and 6 bases at J, with 21 bases in the middle. Germline V lookup: CDR1 SGHAT, CDR2 FQNNGV. The CDR3 has 17 residues. The CDR3 reads CASSFSPPVQGGNEQFF. The CDR3 DNA is TGTGCCAGCAGCTTCTCCCCCCCGGTCCAGGGGGGCAATGAGCAGTTCTTC.

The V gene is TRBV2, the J gene TRBJ2-7; D unresolved. The CDR3 has 13 amino acids. V gave up 5 bases and J gave up 0 bases, with 8 bases separating them. Germline V gene data show CDR1 as SNHLY and CDR2 as FYNNEI. The CDR3 nucleotides are TGTGCCAGCAGTCCCCAATCCTCCTACGAGCAGTACTTC. It is translated as CASSPQSSYEQYF.

The rearrangement links TRBV5-1 to TRBJ2-3; tentative D call: TRBD2 (5 bases). The length of the CDR3 is 15 residues. The germline gives CDR1 SGHRS, CDR2 YFSETQ. V was shortened by 0 bases and J by 0 bases, with 8 bases between the two germline ends. CDR3 sequence reads: CASSLGWTSTDTQYF. CDR3 bases: TGCGCCAGCAGCTTGGGCTGGACTAGCACAGATACGCAGTATTTT.

This chain uses TRBV27 with TRBJ2-7; 9 nucleotides align to TRBD1. Germline lookup yields CDR1 MNHEY and CDR2 SMNVEV (reference sequence). With 2 bases clipped from V and 6 bases from J, the junction kept 8 bases outside the gene matches. This CDR3 contains 15 residues. DNA of the CDR3: TGTGCCAGCAGTTTACTGTCTGGGACAGGGTCCGAGCAGTACTTC. It is translated as CASSLLSGTGSEQYF.

This clone was seen a single time. V gene TRBV28 combines with J gene TRBJ1-1, with a weak D call TRBD1 (6 bases). Germline assignment: CDR1 MDHEN and CDR2 SYDVKM. The CDR3 has 13 residues. Trimming took 8 bases from V and 4 from J, leaving 14 bases between them. The CDR3 bases are TGTGCCAGCTTAACAGGGCCTTCCACTGAAGCTTTCTTT. As protein: CASLTGPSTEAFF. The full variable domain, in which reference TRBV28 and TRBJ1-1 provide the parts outside the CDR3, is DVKVTQSSRYLVKRTGEKVFLECVQDMDHENMFWYRQDPGLGLRLIYFSYDVKMKEKGDIPEGYSVSREKKERFSLILESASTNQTSMYLCASLTGPSTEAFFGQGTRLTVV.

This sequence joins TRBV10-3 and TRBJ1-5; 8 bases fit TRBD1. Germline CDR1 and CDR2: ENHRY and SYGVKD. The junction had 16 bases not matched to a gene; V was cut back by 8 bases and J by 4 bases. The CDR3 extends over 17 amino acids. The CDR3 reads CAIGRTGYAVMNQPQHF. DNA for the CDR3: TGTGCCATCGGAAGGACAGGGTACGCCGTTATGAATCAGCCCCAGCATTTT.

This chain connects TRBV19 to TRBJ1-1; TRBD1 matches at 8 bases. J was trimmed by 1 base and V by 7 bases; bases with no gene match: 8. The CDR3 is 15 amino acids. Per germline, CDR1 LNHDA and CDR2 SQIVND (reference sequence). The CDR3 here is CASKPYDRGNTEAFF. CDR3 coding DNA: TGTGCCAGTAAGCCCTACGACAGGGGGAACACTGAAGCTTTCTTT.

V usage is TRBV29-1 and J usage is TRBJ1-2, with 8 bases identical to TRBD1. Per the germline V gene, CDR1 is SQVTM and CDR2 is ANQGSEA. V was pared by 4 bases and J by 5 bases, with 15 bases of the junction left unmatched. CDR3 length: 16 residues. The chain's CDR3 is CSVGLLDREDWYGYTF. CDR3 DNA sequence: TGCAGCGTTGGGTTATTGGACAGGGAGGATTGGTATGGCTACACCTTC. The variable domain in full, completed from reference TRBV29-1 and TRBJ1-2, reads SAVISQKPSRDICQRGTSLTIQCQVDSQVTMMFWYRQQPGQSLTLIATANQGSEATYESGFVIDKFPISRPNLTFSTLTVSNMSPEDSSIYLCSVGLLDREDWYGYTFGSGTRLTVV.